The T cell receptor beta chain described here comes from a study of human thymus T cells. This clone has only one observation. The antigen remains undetermined. V shed 3 bases, J shed 5 bases, and the junction held 7 bases outside the gene matches. The CDR3 is made up of 14 amino acids. The germline gives CDR1 SGHAT, CDR2 FQNNGV. Clones were read by immunoSEQ multiplex PCR, and TCRdb kept only the in-frame ones, dropping some. The table records more than 70,000 clones, around 96% of them present only once. Study-level points and caveats: Gene usage (both V and J) appeared biased in thymic and blood repertoires. Thymic TCR repertoires of unrelated people reportedly overlapped highly.

Thymic tissue was derived from resections collected during corrective heart surgery. Having corrective surgery for congenital heart defects, healthy Finnish infants were the ones who donated. This TCR was sampled from a boy in the first two years of life with a congenital heart defect but otherwise immunologically healthy. The chain couples TRBV11-2 to TRBJ2-7, with 7 positions matching TRBD1. What was sequenced was thymus tissue. The CDR3 DNA reads TGTGCCAGCAGCTTCCGGGACAGAGGGAACGAGCAGTACTTC. Amino acids: CASSFRDRGNEQYF.